The entry that follows covers one T cell receptor (beta chain) sequence. TCRdb reprocessed the 5' RACE reads with MiXCR, giving one entry per CDR3 protein. The repertoire consists of 200,000 to 300,000 distinct CDR3 sequences, with approximately 6.3% occurring once and the leading ten covering around 1%. This specimen belongs to a study of T cells after yellow fever vaccination. Germline loops: CDR1 DFQATT, CDR2 SNEGSKA (reference sequence). The CDR3 contains 16 residues. Losses at the gene ends were 6 bases for V and 4 bases for J; bases not matched to a gene: 15. The chain employs TRBV20-1 and TRBJ2-1; TRBD2 matches 7 bases. This receptor was identified in a man aged 25-40 years who received the YFV17D yellow fever vaccine. The source was CD4+ T cells sorted from PBMCs, collected on the day of the yellow fever booster vaccination. CDR3 sequence reads: CSANPPPLASYNEQFF. The CDR3 nucleotides read TGCAGTGCCAATCCCCCCCCACTAGCGTCGTACAATGAGCAGTTCTTC.